The clone carrying this T cell receptor (delta chain) is medium-sized in the sample. At the DNA level, this CDR3 is encoded by other sequences in the same sample as well. Bulk repertoires came from Vgamma9/Vdelta2+ or Vdelta2-negative gammadelta T cells flow-sorted from PBMC. The data derive from a study of γδ T cells in repeated Plasmodium falciparum infection. Whole-study context: Sampling occurred at baseline, pre-infection for selected infections, and 21 days post-infection.

Germline V lookup: CDR1 TSWWSYY, CDR2 QGS. CDR3 length: 21 amino acids. The V segment lost 3 bases and the J segment 1 base; nucleotides outside the gene matches: 20. TCRdb processed the multiplex PCR reads again with the CATT caller. The table lists approximately 50,000 delta-chain clones, around 2% of them singletons. This clonotype was obtained from a pool of human donors (malaria-infected and uninfected, not separated). The sequencing sample was made of gamma-delta T cells from blood. This chain links TRDV1 with TRDJ1; 10 nucleotides line up with TRDD3. CDR3 coding DNA: TGTGCTCTTGGGGACCACTTCCTTATTCTTGGGGGATACCGGGGCACCGATAAACTCATCTTT. This encodes CALGDHFLILGGYRGTDKLIF.